The 29 T cell receptor beta chains listed next were all sequenced from one sample in a study of blood T cell repertoires in COVID-19 (dated by TCRdb to 2018 to 2021). The library was prepared using the immunoSEQ multiplex PCR assay. TCRdb retrieved this table from immuneACCESS and kept in-frame rearrangements only. Not all clones are present; in checked studies, unresolved V genes account for under half, and no reason is known for the remainder. Recorded for this sample are 230,000 or so clones; approximately 85% of them occurred a single time. The ten biggest clones cover about 6.2% of the sample. The sample comprised PBMCs or T cells enriched from blood (not recorded which). The source of these receptors is a woman in her forties or fifties who had been exposed to COVID-19.

The CDR3: CASSGTTLGEQYF. The CDR3 DNA follows: TGTGCCAGTAGTGGGACAACATTGGGAGAGCAGTACTTC. This chain links TRBV19 with TRBJ2-7; tentative D call: TRBD1 (6 bases). Germline V lookup: CDR1 LNHDA, CDR2 SQIVND (reference sequence). CDR3 size: 13 residues. The V end lost 5 bases, the J end lost 7 bases, and 15 bases lay between the germline ends.

This chain joins TRBV6-5 and TRBJ2-6; 7 nucleotides match TRBD1. The V gene's germline CDR1 is MNHEY and CDR2 SVGAGI. The CDR3 is 16 amino acids. The trim removed 4 bases at V and 0 bases at J, leaving 3 bases unmatched. CDR3 in DNA: TGTGCCAGCAGTTCGGGACAGTTCTCTGGGGCCAACGTCCTGACTTTC. It is translated as CASSSGQFSGANVLTF.

V and J are TRBV15 and TRBJ1-3; D remains unclear. The CDR3 is 16 amino acids. Trimming took 4 bases from V and 0 from J, leaving 13 bases between them. The germline gives CDR1 LNHNV, CDR2 YYDKDF (reference sequence). In nucleotides, the CDR3 is TGTGCCACCAGCATGAAAATGCGAGACTCTGGAAACACCATATATTTT. Amino acids: CATSMKMRDSGNTIYF.

In its sample, this clone was seen many times. The chain has TRBV12-3 or TRBV12-4 and TRBJ1-1, with 7 bases fitting TRBD1. The CDR3 extends over 12 amino acids. Trimming at V came to 3 bases and at J to 6 bases, leaving 1 base not matched to a gene. The CDR3 is CASSFRGAEAFF. The CDR3 DNA follows: TGTGCCAGCAGTTTCAGGGGGGCTGAAGCTTTCTTT.

The chain employs TRBV12-3 or TRBV12-4 and TRBJ1-1, with TRBD1 as a possible D gene (5 bases). V was trimmed by 8 bases and J by 4 bases, leaving 14 bases between them. This CDR3 spans 13 amino acids. CDR3 protein: CASGRQGLTEAFF. DNA for the CDR3: TGTGCCAGCGGACGGCAGGGTCTCACTGAAGCTTTCTTT.

The chain carries TRBV19 and TRBJ1-4; tentatively, D is TRBD1 (5 bases). V lost 6 bases and J 10 bases, leaving 27 bases between the germline ends. CDR1 and CDR2 (germline): LNHDA, SQIVND (reference sequence). The CDR3 sequence is 17 residues long. The CDR3 DNA reads TGTGCCAGTAGGCCTACCTCCGGGGGAGGGAGGAGTGGAAAACTGTTTTTT. Amino acids: CASRPTSGGGRSGKLFF.

Only one count was recorded for this clone. This chain links TRBV12-3 or TRBV12-4 with TRBJ2-1, with 8 bases fitting TRBD2. V was pared by 4 bases and J by 8 bases, with 4 bases of the junction left unmatched. The CDR3 contains 13 residues. CDR3 residues: CASSSGRGDEQFF. Written as DNA, the CDR3 is TGTGCCAGCAGTTCCGGGAGGGGCGATGAGCAGTTCTTC.

The chain carries TRBV12-2 and TRBJ2-3; the table's D call, TRBD2, was not checked against the DNA. TRBV12-2 is classified as a pseudogene. The CDR3 is made up of 17 amino acids. The CDR3 nucleotides are TGTGCAAGTCGCGCCACAAGGATTGGGGGGGCCACAGATACGCAGTATTTT. Translating gives CASRATRIGGATDTQYF.

CDR3 DNA: TGCGCCAGCAGCTTGGCCCCAGGGGGCGAGGGAGATACGCAGTATTTT. It is translated as CASSLAPGGEGDTQYF. The chain employs TRBV5-1 and TRBJ2-3; 8 nucleotides agree with TRBD1. V lost 0 bases to trimming and J lost 5 bases; unmatched junction nucleotides: 8. CDR1 is SGHRS and CDR2 is YFSETQ in the germline V gene. The CDR3 sequence is 16 residues long.

The table lists this clone with a count of one. The chain uses TRBV10-3 and TRBJ1-1, with TRBD1 identical over 12 bases. The CDR3 is made up of 19 amino acids. Per the germline V gene, CDR1 is ENHRY and CDR2 is SYGVKD. The junction had 12 bases not matched to a gene; V was cut back by 0 bases and J by 4 bases. CDR3 nucleotide sequence: TGTGCCATCAGTGAGTCAGGGTTAGGGACAGGGGGCGCAGGCACTGAAGCTTTCTTT. Encoded protein: CAISESGLGTGGAGTEAFF.

This chain's CDR3 is CASNSGVGQPQHF. In nucleotides, the CDR3 is TGCGCCAGCAATTCAGGGGTCGGTCAGCCCCAGCATTTT. This chain joins TRBV10-2 and TRBJ1-5, with TRBD1 as a possible D gene (6 bases). From germline, CDR1 is WSHSY and CDR2 SAAADI. V gave up 7 bases and J gave up 6 bases, with 13 bases separating them. CDR3 length: 13 residues.

The rearrangement joins TRBV4-2 to TRBJ1-6; possibly TRBD1 for D (5 bases). The germline CDR1 and CDR2 sequences are LGHNA and YNFKEQ. CDR3 length: 17 residues. Trimming took 0 bases from V and 4 from J, leaving 13 bases between them. The CDR3 nucleotides read TGTGCCAGCAGCCAAGAGGCCCTTTCAGGGTATAATTCACCCCTCCACTTT. It codes for CASSQEALSGYNSPLHF.

The chain has TRBV19 and TRBJ1-6; tentative D call: TRBD1 (5 bases). Trimming removed 5 bases at V and 7 bases at J, with 6 bases between. The germline gives CDR1 LNHDA, CDR2 SQIVND (reference sequence). The CDR3 length is 12 residues. Here the CDR3 reads CASSGGNSPLHF. The CDR3 DNA is TGTGCCAGTAGTGGGGGGAATTCACCCCTCCACTTT.

The chain uses TRBV6-5 and TRBJ2-3; TRBD1 might be the D (6 bases). Trimming shortened V by 7 bases and J by 3 bases, and 11 bases separated the two germline ends. CDR1 is MNHEY and CDR2 is SVGAGI in the germline V gene. CDR3 length: 13 residues. The CDR3 is CASTSTGTDTQYF. CDR3 DNA sequence: TGTGCCAGCACCTCCACAGGGACAGATACGCAGTATTTT.

This chain uses TRBV5-6 with TRBJ2-7; maybe TRBD2 (5 bases). Between the trimmed V and J ends, which lost 0 bases and 2 bases, there was a span of 9 bases. Germline-derived CDR1 and CDR2 are SGHDT and YYEEEE. The length of the CDR3 is 14 residues. In DNA, the CDR3 is TGTGCCAGCAGCTTGGGGTTCGGGGCCTACGAGCAGTACTTC. It yields the protein CASSLGFGAYEQYF.

This clone was observed a handful of times. The rearrangement links TRBV14 to TRBJ2-5; the match to TRBD1 covers 8 bases. The V and J ends lost 4 bases and 2 bases, in that order; junction bases with no gene match: 12. CDR3 size: 17 residues. Germline V gene data show CDR1 as SGHDN and CDR2 as FVKESK. For the CDR3, the DNA is TGTGCCAGCAGCCCCGACAGGGGACGATGGGGACAAGAGACCCAGTACTTC. This codes for CASSPDRGRWGQETQYF. Supplemented by reference TRBV14 and TRBJ2-5, the full variable domain reads EAGVTQFPSHSVIEKGQTVTLRCDPISGHDNLYWYRRVMGKEIKFLLHFVKESKQDESGMPNNRFLAERTGGTYSTLKVQPAELEDSGVYFCASSPDRGRWGQETQYFGPGTRLLVL.

The chain has TRBV18 and TRBJ2-7; 7 nucleotides line up with TRBD1. The length of the CDR3 is 15 residues. The germline V gene has CDR1 KGHSH and CDR2 LQKENI. After removal of 3 bases from V and 3 bases from J, the junction contained 8 bases not matched to a gene. The CDR3 here is CASSPQSGTVYEQYF. DNA of the CDR3: TGTGCCAGCTCACCTCAATCCGGGACAGTCTACGAGCAGTACTTC.

The gene calls are TRBV27 and TRBJ2-3, with a tentative D call TRBD1 (5 bases). Germline V lookup: CDR1 MNHEY, CDR2 SMNVEV (reference sequence). This CDR3 is built from 17 residues. V was shortened by 3 bases and J by 0 bases, with 16 bases between the two germline ends. CDR3 sequence reads: CASSFPKGAVSTDTQYF. Written as DNA, the CDR3 is TGTGCCAGCAGTTTCCCCAAAGGGGCGGTTAGCACAGATACGCAGTATTTT.

The J gene is TRBJ1-5, the V gene TRBV7-2; a weak D match, TRBD1 (5 bases). Per the germline V gene, CDR1 is SGHTA and CDR2 is FQGNSA. Trimming removed 5 bases at V and 6 bases at J, with 14 bases between. This CDR3 is built from 14 residues. The CDR3 loop is CASSLDKRSQPQHF. The CDR3 nucleotides are TGTGCCAGCAGCCTGGACAAAAGGAGTCAGCCCCAGCATTTT.

This chain joins TRBV7-9 and TRBJ2-1; no reliable D call. V was trimmed by 4 bases and J by 7 bases, leaving 8 bases between them. The germline gives CDR1 SEHNR, CDR2 FQNEAQ (reference sequence). The CDR3 is 12 residues long. The CDR3 is CASSSRWNEQFF. The CDR3 nucleotides are TGTGCCAGCAGCTCCCGGTGGAATGAGCAGTTCTTC.

The chain employs TRBV10-1 and TRBJ2-7; 7 nucleotides align to TRBD1. Germline values: CDR1 WNHNN, CDR2 SYGVQD (reference sequence). This CDR3 is built from 15 residues. The ends lost 4 bases at V and 4 bases at J; junction bases unmatched: 10. In nucleotides, the CDR3 is TGCGCCAGCAGTGCCAGACAGGGCCCGGCATACGAGCAGTACTTC. This encodes CASSARQGPAYEQYF.

The chain links TRBV7-2 to TRBJ2-1; 7 positions match TRBD2. The germline CDR1 and CDR2 sequences are SGHTA and FQGNSA. The CDR3 extends over 16 amino acids. The ends lost 4 bases at V and 4 bases at J; junction bases unmatched: 10. CDR3 sequence (DNA): TGTGCCAGCAGCTCGTGGACTAGACTTACTTACAATGAGCAGTTCTTC. Translated: CASSSWTRLTYNEQFF.

The chain uses TRBV27 and TRBJ1-2; tentatively, D is TRBD1 (5 bases). CDR3 length: 16 amino acids. CDR1 and CDR2 (germline): MNHEY, SMNVEV (reference sequence). V was cut by 2 bases and J by 5 bases, with 18 bases left in between. In nucleotides, the CDR3 is TGTGCCAGCAGTTTAAGCGGGGCAGGGTCCTCGTATGGCTACACCTTC. This codes for CASSLSGAGSSYGYTF.

The chain recombines TRBV28 with TRBJ2-1; D not certain. Germline CDR1 MDHEN, CDR2 SYDVKM. V lost 2 bases to trimming and J lost 6 bases, with 5 bases between them. CDR3 length: 12 amino acids. DNA of the CDR3: TGTGCCAGCAGTTTACGAGGCAATGAGCAGTTCTTC. This sequence encodes CASSLRGNEQFF.

V usage is TRBV4-3 and J usage is TRBJ2-2, with TRBD2 matching 9 bases. The CDR3 loop spans 15 amino acids. The V segment lost 0 bases and the J segment 11 bases; nucleotides outside the gene matches: 7. Germline V gene data show CDR1 as LGHNA and CDR2 as YSLEER. CDR3 nucleotides: TGCGCCAGCAGCCAAGACGGGCGGGGGGGCGGAGAGCTGTTTTTT. Residues: CASSQDGRGGGELFF.

The V call is TRBV4-1, the J call TRBJ2-5; D gene uncertain. V dropped 2 bases and J dropped 0 bases, with 10 bases sitting between them. CDR3 length: 15 residues. Germline assignment: CDR1 MGHRA and CDR2 YSYEKL. The chain's CDR3 is CASSQIAVNQETQYF. The CDR3 coding sequence is TGCGCCAGCAGCCAAATTGCAGTTAACCAAGAGACCCAGTACTTC.

This clone came up a few times. The chain recombines TRBV27 with TRBJ2-3; D is possibly TRBD1 (6 bases). CDR3 length equals 13 residues. Germline lookup yields CDR1 MNHEY and CDR2 SMNVEV (reference sequence). V was clipped by 5 bases and J by 2 bases, with 8 bases between them. CDR3 DNA sequence: TGTGCCAGCAGTCGACAGGTCACAGATACGCAGTATTTT. This encodes CASSRQVTDTQYF.

This clone occurred once. J is TRBJ2-1 and V is TRBV9, with D perhaps matching TRBD2 (6 bases). The CDR3 is made up of 14 amino acids. CDR1 SGDLS and CDR2 YYNGEE come from the germline V gene. The germline V and J ends were trimmed by 0 bases and 9 bases, with 13 bases remaining between them. This CDR3 is CASSVGSSGGEQFF. The CDR3 coding sequence is TGTGCCAGCAGCGTAGGGAGTAGCGGTGGTGAGCAGTTCTTC.

V usage is TRBV7-2 and J usage is TRBJ1-2; possibly TRBD1 for D (5 bases). Germline V gene sequence: CDR1 SGHTA, CDR2 FQGNSA. CDR3 length: 15 amino acids. Trimming cost V 4 bases and J 8 bases, with 20 bases left between them. The CDR3 DNA follows: TGTGCCAGCAGCTCAAACCAGCGGGGCGGTGAGGGCTACACCTTC. Protein sequence: CASSSNQRGGEGYTF.